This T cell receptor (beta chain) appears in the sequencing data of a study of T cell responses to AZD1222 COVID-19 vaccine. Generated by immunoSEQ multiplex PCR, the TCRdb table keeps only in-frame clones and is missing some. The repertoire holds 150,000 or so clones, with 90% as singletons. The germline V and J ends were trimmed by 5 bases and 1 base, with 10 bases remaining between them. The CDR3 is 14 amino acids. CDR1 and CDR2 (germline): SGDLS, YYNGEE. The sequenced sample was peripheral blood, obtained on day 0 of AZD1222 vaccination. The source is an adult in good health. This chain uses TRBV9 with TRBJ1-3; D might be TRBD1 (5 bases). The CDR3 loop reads CASREEGSGNTIYF. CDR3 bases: TGTGCCAGCAGGGAGGAGGGGTCTGGAAACACCATATATTTT.